These T cell receptor beta chains were read from a single sample in a study of early T cells in non-severe SARS-CoV-2 infection. TCRdb used MiXCR to reprocess the 5' RACE reads, holding one entry per CDR3 protein. The table records about 110,000 distinct CDR3 sequences, about 12% of them present only once. Sample: whole blood. The receptor source for this set is an adult who was a healthcare worker with PCR-confirmed SARS-CoV-2 infection or an uninfected control (not recorded which). CDR3s include the opening cysteine and the closing phenylalanine or tryptophan. A D gene is named only where the DNA matches it firmly. Part of the rows lack a size; the others show once, few, many or a class for expanded clones.

clone_size: .; v_call: TRBV5-4; j_call: TRBJ2-5; d_call: TRBD2; cdr3_aa: CASIPEGLAGGNQETQYF; cdr3_nt: TGTGCCAGCATCCCGGAGGGACTAGCGGGGGGGAACCAAGAGACCCAGTACTTC
clone_size: few; v_call: TRBV5-1; j_call: TRBJ2-4; d_call: TRBD2; cdr3_aa: CASSPNPGLAGGQGNIQYF; cdr3_nt: TGCGCCAGCAGCCCGAATCCGGGACTAGCGGGGGGGCAAGGAAACATTCAGTACTTC
clone_size: many; v_call: TRBV19; j_call: TRBJ2-1; d_call: .; cdr3_aa: CASSPSASGEQFF; cdr3_nt: TGTGCCAGTAGTCCTTCCGCCTCGGGGGAGCAGTTCTTC
clone_size: .; v_call: TRBV29-1; j_call: TRBJ1-6; d_call: TRBD1; cdr3_aa: CSVWDREGSPLHF; cdr3_nt: TGCAGCGTTTGGGACAGGGAAGGTTCACCCCTCCACTTT
clone_size: few; v_call: TRBV7-9; j_call: TRBJ2-3; d_call: .; cdr3_aa: CASSLVPGPVDTQYF; cdr3_nt: TGTGCCAGCAGCTTAGTTCCCGGCCCTGTAGATACGCAGTATTTT
clone_size: many; v_call: TRBV27; j_call: TRBJ2-2; d_call: TRBD2; cdr3_aa: CASRTSGGRAGELFF; cdr3_nt: TGTGCCAGCAGGACTAGCGGGGGGCGGGCCGGGGAGCTGTTTTTT
clone_size: .; v_call: TRBV5-5; j_call: TRBJ2-3; d_call: TRBD2; cdr3_aa: CASSLRLADIPGRQYF; cdr3_nt: TGTGCCAGCAGCTTAAGACTAGCGGATATCCCAGGGAGGCAGTATTTT
clone_size: few; v_call: TRBV12-3/TRBV12-4; j_call: TRBJ1-1; d_call: .; cdr3_aa: CASSLRRGLNTEAFF; cdr3_nt: TGTGCCAGCAGTTTACGTCGCGGGCTGAACACTGAAGCTTTCTTT
clone_size: many; v_call: TRBV12-3/TRBV12-4; j_call: TRBJ2-2; d_call: .; cdr3_aa: CASKKRAGKATGELFF; cdr3_nt: TGTGCCAGCAAAAAGAGGGCGGGGAAGGCTACCGGGGAGCTGTTTTTT
clone_size: few; v_call: TRBV30; j_call: TRBJ2-1; d_call: TRBD2; cdr3_aa: CAWGTSYNEQFF; cdr3_nt: TGTGCCTGGGGGACTAGCTACAATGAGCAGTTCTTC
clone_size: .; v_call: TRBV6-1; j_call: TRBJ2-3; d_call: TRBD2; cdr3_aa: CASWTSGRAYGDTQYF; cdr3_nt: TGTGCCAGCTGGACTAGCGGGAGGGCCTATGGAGATACGCAGTATTTT
clone_size: many; v_call: TRBV7-9; j_call: TRBJ2-7; d_call: .; cdr3_aa: CASSGRGGSVYEQYF; cdr3_nt: TGTGCCAGCAGCGGAAGAGGGGGGTCTGTGTACGAGCAGTACTTC
clone_size: .; v_call: TRBV5-5; j_call: TRBJ2-5; d_call: .; cdr3_aa: CASSLDLTGAGETQYF; cdr3_nt: TGTGCCAGCAGCTTGGATTTGACGGGGGCTGGTGAGACCCAGTACTTC
clone_size: few; v_call: TRBV23-1; j_call: TRBJ1-5; d_call: .; cdr3_aa: CASSQSPRSNQPQHF; cdr3_nt: TGCGCCAGCAGTCAATCGCCCCGTAGCAATCAGCCCCAGCATTTT
clone_size: many; v_call: TRBV29-1; j_call: TRBJ2-7; d_call: .; cdr3_aa: CSVRDSPYEQYF; cdr3_nt: TGCAGCGTTCGTGACAGCCCTTACGAGCAGTACTTC
clone_size: few; v_call: TRBV5-1; j_call: TRBJ1-1; d_call: .; cdr3_aa: CASSLAGEEANTEAFF; cdr3_nt: TGCGCCAGCAGCTTGGCTGGGGAGGAGGCCAACACTGAAGCTTTCTTT
clone_size: .; v_call: TRBV29-1; j_call: TRBJ2-5; d_call: .; cdr3_aa: CSVRQWAEETQYF; cdr3_nt: TGCAGCGTTCGGCAATGGGCGGAAGAGACCCAGTACTTC
clone_size: .; v_call: TRBV12-3/TRBV12-4; j_call: TRBJ1-1; d_call: .; cdr3_aa: CASSSPDSEAFF; cdr3_nt: TGTGCCAGCAGTTCCCCCGACAGTGAAGCTTTCTTT
clone_size: few; v_call: TRBV10-3; j_call: TRBJ2-7; d_call: .; cdr3_aa: CAISESLSSNSYEQYF; cdr3_nt: TGTGCCATCAGTGAGTCTTTATCATCGAACTCCTACGAGCAGTACTTC
clone_size: many; v_call: TRBV19; j_call: TRBJ1-1; d_call: .; cdr3_aa: CASSENTNTEAFF; cdr3_nt: TGTGCCAGTAGTGAAAACACGAACACTGAAGCTTTCTTT
clone_size: .; v_call: TRBV6-5; j_call: TRBJ2-1; d_call: .; cdr3_aa: CASTGGAGQFF; cdr3_nt: TGTGCCAGCACCGGAGGGGCGGGGCAGTTCTTC
clone_size: many; v_call: TRBV5-1; j_call: TRBJ2-5; d_call: .; cdr3_aa: CASGGGETQYF; cdr3_nt: TGCGCCAGCGGTGGGGGAGAGACCCAGTACTTC
clone_size: many; v_call: TRBV7-9; j_call: TRBJ2-3; d_call: .; cdr3_aa: CASSDKPGHTDTQYF; cdr3_nt: TGTGCCAGCAGCGATAAGCCGGGCCACACAGATACGCAGTATTTT
clone_size: few; v_call: TRBV10-3; j_call: TRBJ1-3; d_call: .; cdr3_aa: CATRDSSGNTIYF; cdr3_nt: TGTGCCACCAGGGATAGCTCTGGAAACACCATATATTTT
clone_size: few; v_call: TRBV7-2; j_call: TRBJ2-5; d_call: TRBD2; cdr3_aa: CASSLDTSGRIRIEEETQYF; cdr3_nt: TGTGCCAGCAGCTTAGACACTAGCGGGAGGATACGCATTGAAGAGGAGACCCAGTACTTC
clone_size: .; v_call: TRBV29-1; j_call: TRBJ2-5; d_call: .; cdr3_aa: CSVENRVLGETQYF; cdr3_nt: TGCAGCGTTGAGAATCGGGTGCTCGGGGAGACCCAGTACTTC
clone_size: many; v_call: TRBV9; j_call: TRBJ2-7; d_call: .; cdr3_aa: CASSVAPRDGEQYF; cdr3_nt: TGTGCCAGCAGCGTAGCCCCCCGGGACGGCGAGCAGTACTTC
clone_size: .; v_call: TRBV11-3; j_call: TRBJ1-6; d_call: .; cdr3_aa: CASSSQDRPNSPLHF; cdr3_nt: TGTGCCAGCAGCTCCCAGGACAGACCAAATTCACCCCTCCACTTT
clone_size: once; v_call: TRBV11-2; j_call: TRBJ2-5; d_call: TRBD2; cdr3_aa: CASRGTSGSRQETQYF; cdr3_nt: TGTGCCAGCCGGGGGACTAGCGGGAGTCGGCAAGAGACCCAGTACTTC
clone_size: .; v_call: TRBV29-1; j_call: TRBJ2-7; d_call: .; cdr3_aa: CSAKPGPGNYEQYF; cdr3_nt: TGCAGCGCTAAACCGGGACCAGGTAACTACGAGCAGTACTTC
clone_size: few; v_call: TRBV7-2; j_call: TRBJ2-1; d_call: .; cdr3_aa: CASSLAWSSSYNEQFF; cdr3_nt: TGTGCCAGCAGCTTAGCTTGGTCTAGCTCCTACAATGAGCAGTTCTTC
clone_size: many; v_call: TRBV7-2; j_call: TRBJ2-3; d_call: TRBD2; cdr3_aa: CASSLVGTSGGRDTQYF; cdr3_nt: TGTGCCAGCAGCTTAGTTGGGACTAGCGGGGGGCGGGATACGCAGTATTTT
clone_size: many; v_call: TRBV12-3/TRBV12-4; j_call: TRBJ2-7; d_call: .; cdr3_aa: CASNSGRGSREQYF; cdr3_nt: TGTGCCAGCAATTCCGGCCGGGGTTCCCGCGAGCAGTACTTC
clone_size: .; v_call: TRBV6-8; j_call: TRBJ2-1; d_call: .; cdr3_aa: CASSPRDGKHHWGQFF; cdr3_nt: TGTGCCAGCAGCCCCAGAGACGGCAAACACCATTGGGGGCAGTTCTTC
clone_size: .; v_call: TRBV28; j_call: TRBJ2-7; d_call: TRBD1; cdr3_aa: CASGAPGQGAQISYEQYF; cdr3_nt: TGTGCCAGCGGCGCTCCGGGACAGGGGGCCCAGATCTCCTACGAGCAGTACTTC
clone_size: .; v_call: TRBV5-1; j_call: TRBJ2-3; d_call: .; cdr3_aa: CASSLFRPSTDTQYF; cdr3_nt: TGCGCCAGCAGCTTGTTTCGACCTAGCACAGATACGCAGTATTTT
clone_size: .; v_call: TRBV7-3; j_call: TRBJ2-2; d_call: .; cdr3_aa: CVSSLNPPPGELFF; cdr3_nt: TGTGTCAGCAGCTTAAACCCTCCACCGGGGGAGCTGTTTTTT
clone_size: many; v_call: TRBV27; j_call: TRBJ2-1; d_call: TRBD2; cdr3_aa: CASSFSGGTSDEQFF; cdr3_nt: TGTGCCAGCAGTTTTTCTGGCGGGACTAGCGATGAGCAGTTCTTC
clone_size: medium-sized; v_call: TRBV7-8; j_call: TRBJ2-1; d_call: TRBD1; cdr3_aa: CASSLQGADEQFF; cdr3_nt: TGTGCCAGCAGCTTACAGGGGGCGGATGAGCAGTTCTTC
clone_size: .; v_call: TRBV29-1; j_call: TRBJ2-1; d_call: .; cdr3_aa: CSAGGTPRNEQFF; cdr3_nt: TGCAGCGCTGGGGGGACCCCTCGGAATGAGCAGTTCTTC
clone_size: many; v_call: TRBV11-3; j_call: TRBJ2-7; d_call: .; cdr3_aa: CASSPDLPYEQYF; cdr3_nt: TGTGCCAGCAGCCCTGACTTGCCCTACGAGCAGTACTTC
clone_size: .; v_call: TRBV5-1; j_call: TRBJ2-2; d_call: .; cdr3_aa: CASSLPSDTTGELFF; cdr3_nt: TGCGCCAGCAGCTTGCCGTCCGACACTACCGGGGAGCTGTTTTTT
clone_size: few; v_call: TRBV10-3; j_call: TRBJ1-2; d_call: .; cdr3_aa: CAISDGRTYGYTF; cdr3_nt: TGTGCCATCAGTGACGGCAGGACTTATGGCTACACCTTC
clone_size: many; v_call: TRBV29-1; j_call: TRBJ2-5; d_call: .; cdr3_aa: CSVMASLETQYF; cdr3_nt: TGCAGCGTTATGGCTAGCCTTGAGACCCAGTACTTC
clone_size: few; v_call: TRBV7-9; j_call: TRBJ1-2; d_call: .; cdr3_aa: CASRTGGRTIYGYTF; cdr3_nt: TGTGCCAGCCGGACGGGGGGGCGCACTATTTATGGCTACACCTTC
clone_size: many; v_call: TRBV6-6; j_call: TRBJ2-7; d_call: .; cdr3_aa: CASSYSGGLSYEQYF; cdr3_nt: TGTGCCAGCAGTTACTCGGGGGGGCTCTCCTACGAGCAGTACTTC
clone_size: .; v_call: TRBV11-2; j_call: TRBJ2-7; d_call: TRBD2; cdr3_aa: CASSLTGGPEQYF; cdr3_nt: TGTGCCAGCAGCTTGACGGGAGGGCCCGAGCAGTACTTC
clone_size: .; v_call: TRBV29-1; j_call: TRBJ2-1; d_call: .; cdr3_aa: CSVEEGNNEQFF; cdr3_nt: TGCAGCGTTGAAGAGGGGAACAATGAGCAGTTCTTC
clone_size: .; v_call: TRBV28; j_call: TRBJ2-7; d_call: .; cdr3_aa: CATSDRIQYF; cdr3_nt: TGTGCCACCTCCGACAGAATTCAGTACTTC
clone_size: .; v_call: TRBV5-1; j_call: TRBJ2-1; d_call: TRBD2; cdr3_aa: CASSLGLAGVNEQFF; cdr3_nt: TGCGCCAGCAGCTTGGGTCTAGCGGGGGTCAATGAGCAGTTCTTC
clone_size: few; v_call: TRBV12-3/TRBV12-4; j_call: TRBJ1-6; d_call: .; cdr3_aa: CASSGGAGNSPLHF; cdr3_nt: TGTGCCAGCAGCGGGGGGGCGGGGAATTCACCCCTCCACTTT
clone_size: many; v_call: TRBV5-6; j_call: TRBJ1-2; d_call: .; cdr3_aa: CASSLEPRPYGYTF; cdr3_nt: TGTGCCAGCAGCTTGGAGCCGCGACCCTATGGCTACACCTTC
clone_size: many; v_call: TRBV7-2; j_call: TRBJ2-2; d_call: TRBD1; cdr3_aa: CASSLSGTAVSGELFF; cdr3_nt: TGTGCCAGCAGCCTTTCCGGGACAGCGGTTTCCGGGGAGCTGTTTTTT
clone_size: few; v_call: TRBV9; j_call: TRBJ1-3; d_call: .; cdr3_aa: CASSVGPVGGNTIYF; cdr3_nt: TGTGCCAGCAGCGTAGGTCCAGTAGGGGGAAACACCATATATTTT
clone_size: many; v_call: TRBV5-5; j_call: TRBJ2-7; d_call: .; cdr3_aa: CASSLAAGSPYEQYF; cdr3_nt: TGTGCCAGCAGCTTGGCCGCAGGGTCTCCCTACGAGCAGTACTTC
clone_size: few; v_call: TRBV4-2; j_call: TRBJ2-3; d_call: TRBD2; cdr3_aa: CASSRTGTSGRRGTDTQYF; cdr3_nt: TGTGCCAGCAGCCGGACCGGGACTAGCGGGAGGAGGGGCACAGATACGCAGTATTTT
clone_size: .; v_call: TRBV7-9; j_call: TRBJ2-5; d_call: TRBD2; cdr3_aa: CASSLGGSSGSSKTQYF; cdr3_nt: TGTGCCAGCAGTTTAGGGGGCTCTAGCGGGAGTTCGAAGACCCAGTACTTC
clone_size: many; v_call: TRBV30; j_call: TRBJ1-6; d_call: TRBD1; cdr3_aa: CACTVDRGTTPLHF; cdr3_nt: TGTGCCTGTACCGTGGACAGGGGGACGACACCCCTCCACTTT
clone_size: .; v_call: TRBV7-9; j_call: TRBJ2-1; d_call: .; cdr3_aa: CASSPQGDNEQFF; cdr3_nt: TGTGCCAGCAGCCCACAGGGAGACAATGAGCAGTTCTTC
clone_size: many; v_call: TRBV12-3/TRBV12-4; j_call: TRBJ2-2; d_call: .; cdr3_aa: CASSFYTGELFF; cdr3_nt: TGTGCCAGCAGTTTCTACACCGGGGAGCTGTTTTTT